Shown below are 14 T cell receptor beta chains from a single sample sequenced in a study of shared clonotypes between healthy human individuals (TCRdb year 2020). The library was prepared using the immunoSEQ multiplex PCR assay. TCRdb took this table from immuneACCESS and kept in-frame rearrangements with V and J called. Such tables lack part of the clones; where checked against another copy, unresolved V genes explain under half of the gap, and the rest is unexplained. A total of some 1 million clones appear in this sample, about 70% of them only once. Clones ranked in the top ten supply approximately 1.5% of the sample. The specimen was memory CD4+ T cells sorted from blood. What this sample's cell subset or site label stands for: CD45RA-negative fraction. The source is a man aged 18 to 29 in good health.

This clone came up a few times. The rearrangement joins TRBV30 to TRBJ1-6; D might be TRBD1 (6 bases). V lost 0 bases and J 7 bases, leaving 13 bases between the germline ends. The germline V gene has CDR1 GTSNPN and CDR2 SVGIG (reference sequence). This CDR3 is 15 amino acids long. Written as DNA, the CDR3 is TGTGCCTGGAGTGTTAGAGCGGGGGGCAATTCACCCCTCCACTTT. Translated, it gives CAWSVRAGGNSPLHF.

This clone was detected ten times or more. The chain combines TRBV2 with TRBJ1-4, with D possibly being TRBD1 (5 bases). From germline, CDR1 is SNHLY and CDR2 FYNNEI. V dropped 5 bases and J dropped 1 base, with 11 bases sitting between them. The CDR3 totals 15 residues. Here the CDR3 reads CASSPAGLTNEKLFF. In nucleotides, the CDR3 is TGTGCCAGCAGTCCTGCAGGGCTAACTAATGAAAAACTGTTTTTT. Combining the CDR3 with reference TRBV2 and TRBJ1-4 gives the whole variable domain EPEVTQTPSHQVTQMGQEVILRCVPISNHLYFYWYRQILGQKVEFLVSFYNNEISEKSEIFDDQFSVERPDGSNFTLKIRSTKLEDSAMYFCASSPAGLTNEKLFFGSGTQLSVL.

The V gene is TRBV15, the J gene TRBJ1-1; 7 bases fit TRBD1. The CDR3 consists of 14 residues. J was trimmed by 7 bases and V by 2 bases; bases with no gene match: 7. Germline V lookup: CDR1 LNHNV, CDR2 YYDKDF (reference sequence). For the CDR3, the DNA is TGTGCCACCAGCAGACCTACAGGGGTAGGTGAAGCTTTCTTT. Translated, it gives CATSRPTGVGEAFF.

The V gene is TRBV9, the J gene TRBJ2-6, with no clear D. Germline V gene sequence: CDR1 SGDLS, CDR2 YYNGEE. Trimming left V 4 bases short and J 1 base short, with 9 bases between. The CDR3 has 15 amino acids. The CDR3 DNA sequence: TGTGCCAGCAGCTCTTTTACTTCTGGGGCCAACGTCCTGACTTTC. Translation gives CASSSFTSGANVLTF.

CDR3 residues: CASNRGGAHTDTQYF. The DNA of the CDR3 is TGTGCCAGCAACCGAGGGGGGGCCCACACAGATACGCAGTATTTT. The J gene is TRBJ2-3, the V gene TRBV5-8, with a tentative D call TRBD2 (7 bases). Trimming shortened V by 6 bases and J by 2 bases, and 16 bases separated the two germline ends. CDR1 and CDR2 (germline): SGHTS, YDEGEE. This CDR3 contains 15 residues.

The chain is built from TRBV2 and TRBJ2-3, with TRBD2 identical over 8 bases. The CDR3 has 12 amino acids. Looked up from germline, CDR1 is SNHLY and CDR2 is FYNNEI. CDR3 sequence reads: CAGASGPDTQYF. The CDR3 DNA is TGTGCAGGGGCTAGCGGGCCTGATACGCAGTATTTT.

This sequence joins TRBV7-2 and TRBJ2-5, with TRBD2 matching over 11 bases. The J call could be wrong; TRBJ2-7 is a better fit for the DNA end. The CDR3 is 16 residues long. Germline V gives CDR1 SGHTA, CDR2 FQGNSA. The CDR3 loop is CASSLDLAGGSYEQYF. The DNA of the CDR3 is TGTGCCAGCAGCTTGGACCTAGCGGGAGGATCCTACGAGCAGTACTTC.

This clone appeared many times. V is TRBV7-9 and J is TRBJ1-1; D gene uncertain. CDR1 is SEHNR and CDR2 is FQNEAQ in the germline V gene (reference sequence). The CDR3 has 13 amino acids. V was cut by 11 bases and J by 1 base, with 14 bases left in between. The chain's CDR3 is CAGVRDSNTEAFF. In DNA form, the CDR3 reads TGTGCCGGAGTGAGGGATTCGAACACTGAAGCTTTCTTT.

CDR3 loop: CASSVQDRVTDTQYF. The CDR3 region has the DNA TGTGCCAGCAGCGTCCAGGACAGGGTCACAGATACGCAGTATTTT. This chain uses TRBV9 with TRBJ2-3; 8 positions match TRBD1. The CDR3 spans 15 residues. The V gene's germline CDR1 is SGDLS and CDR2 YYNGEE. With 2 bases clipped from V and 2 bases from J, the junction kept 4 bases outside the gene matches.

The chain couples TRBV6-5 to TRBJ2-5; D gene uncertain. The CDR3 has 14 residues. CDR1 and CDR2 from the germline V gene are MNHEY and SVGAGI. V lost 4 bases to trimming and J lost 4 bases, with 13 bases between them. CDR3 amino acids: CASSSRQTPETQYF. The CDR3 DNA follows: TGTGCCAGCAGTTCGCGACAAACCCCAGAGACCCAGTACTTC.

V gene TRBV2 combines with J gene TRBJ2-2; tentative D call: TRBD1 (7 bases). The CDR3 is 15 amino acids. The V gene's germline CDR1 is SNHLY and CDR2 FYNNEI. With 4 bases removed from V and 1 base from J, the gap between germline ends came to 10 bases. CDR3 nucleotides: TGTGCCAGCAGTGGGAGGGGGCTGAACACCGGGGAGCTGTTTTTT. Amino acid sequence: CASSGRGLNTGELFF.

This clone was seen a handful of times. CDR3 DNA: TGCGCCAGCAGCTTGGACACATCCCCTGGGGAGCAGTACTTC. This sequence encodes CASSLDTSPGEQYF. The chain employs TRBV5-1 and TRBJ2-7; D not certain. Trimming cost V 0 bases and J 7 bases, with 14 bases left between them. Germline V gene sequence: CDR1 SGHRS, CDR2 YFSETQ. The length of the CDR3 is 14 residues.

In this sample, this clone turned up once. V is TRBV7-8 and J is TRBJ1-2; 7 nucleotides match TRBD1. V dropped 1 base and J dropped 4; count of bases not matched to a gene: 9. Germline CDR1 is SGHVS and CDR2 is FQNEAQ. The length of the CDR3 is 16 residues. The CDR3 reads CASSLGGGGISYGYTF. In DNA, the CDR3 is TGTGCCAGCAGCTTAGGCGGAGGGGGCATAAGCTATGGCTACACCTTC.

This clone has only a few counts. J is TRBJ2-7 and V is TRBV6-6, with TRBD1 as a possible D gene (6 bases). CDR3 size: 13 residues. Germline CDR1 reads MNHNY; CDR2 reads SVGAGI (reference sequence). Between the trimmed V and J ends, which lost 7 bases and 6 bases, there was a span of 16 bases. This CDR3 reads CASKRGGASEQYF. Here the CDR3 DNA reads TGTGCCAGCAAACGAGGGGGAGCTAGCGAGCAGTACTTC.